A selection of T cell receptor beta chains follows, all from one sample in a study of shared clonotypes between healthy human individuals. Profiling relied on immunoSEQ multiplex PCR, and the TCRdb table lists in-frame clones only, not all of them. The profile shows some 2.4 million clones, more than 85% of them singletons. Sample: naive CD4+ T cells from PBMCs. The receptor set was obtained from a man aged 18-30 years in good health. Some clones in this sample may be carry-over from other donors' samples. CDR3s include the opening cysteine and the closing phenylalanine or tryptophan. The order of the fields is CDR3 DNA, CDR3 protein, V gene, J gene, clone size, D gene. A D gene is named only where the DNA matches it firmly. Some rows have no size entry. The others give once, few or many, or a class for an expanded clone.

cdr3_nt: TGTGCCAGCAGTGAAGCAGTCAGGGGGGAGCTTGGCTACACCTTC; cdr3_aa: CASSEAVRGELGYTF; v_call: TRBV6-1; j_call: TRBJ1-2; clone_size: NA; d_call: TRBD1
cdr3_nt: TGTGCCAGTAGTTTCGTGGGCGCGGGAAATGAAAAACTGTTTTTT; cdr3_aa: CASSFVGAGNEKLFF; v_call: TRBV19; j_call: TRBJ1-4; clone_size: NA; d_call: NA
cdr3_nt: TGTGCCAGCAGTAGCTCCCCTTCGGCCGGCTACACCTTC; cdr3_aa: CASSSSPSAGYTF; v_call: TRBV2; j_call: TRBJ1-2; clone_size: few; d_call: NA
cdr3_nt: TGTGCCAGCAGTAATTCCAGGGGGCCGGGCACTGAAGCTTTCTTT; cdr3_aa: CASSNSRGPGTEAFF; v_call: TRBV28; j_call: TRBJ1-1; clone_size: NA; d_call: TRBD1
cdr3_nt: TGCGCCAGCAGCTTAGGGGGACAGGGTTCTGGGGCCAACGTCCTGACTTTC; cdr3_aa: CASSLGGQGSGANVLTF; v_call: TRBV5-1; j_call: TRBJ2-6; clone_size: NA; d_call: TRBD1
cdr3_nt: TGCGCCAGCAGCTTAATCCTACCTTCGGGGAATGAGCAGTTCTTC; cdr3_aa: CASSLILPSGNEQFF; v_call: TRBV5-1; j_call: TRBJ2-1; clone_size: NA; d_call: NA
cdr3_nt: TGCGCCAGCAGCCCGGGGACTAGCGGAGGGGGGATTGAGCAGTTCTTC; cdr3_aa: CASSPGTSGGGIEQFF; v_call: TRBV5-1; j_call: TRBJ2-1; clone_size: NA; d_call: TRBD2
cdr3_nt: TGTGCCAGCAGCTTGGGGTTCGGCGGGGAGCTGTTTTTT; cdr3_aa: CASSLGFGGELFF; v_call: TRBV11-2; j_call: TRBJ2-2; clone_size: NA; d_call: NA
cdr3_nt: TGTGCCAGCAGTTCTCCCCCCACCTTAGGGAATCAGCCCCAGCATTTT; cdr3_aa: CASSSPPTLGNQPQHF; v_call: TRBV27; j_call: TRBJ1-5; clone_size: NA; d_call: NA
cdr3_nt: TGTGCCAGCAGCATCTCCGGGGAGCTGTTTTTT; cdr3_aa: CASSISGELFF; v_call: TRBV28; j_call: TRBJ2-2; clone_size: NA; d_call: NA
cdr3_nt: TGTGCCAGCAGCCAGGGACAGGGGAGGAACGAGCAGTACTTC; cdr3_aa: CASSQGQGRNEQYF; v_call: TRBV5-5; j_call: TRBJ2-7; clone_size: NA; d_call: TRBD1
cdr3_nt: TGCGCCAGCACCCGGAACACCGGGGAGCTGTTTTTT; cdr3_aa: CASTRNTGELFF; v_call: TRBV5-1; j_call: TRBJ2-2; clone_size: NA; d_call: NA
cdr3_nt: TGTGCCAGCAGCTTGTCTCCGGGAGGGTCCTACGAGCAGTACTTC; cdr3_aa: CASSLSPGGSYEQYF; v_call: TRBV5-6; j_call: TRBJ2-7; clone_size: NA; d_call: TRBD2
cdr3_nt: TGTGCCAGCACCGAAGGGACAGGGGCATACGAGCAGTACTTC; cdr3_aa: CASTEGTGAYEQYF; v_call: TRBV11-2; j_call: TRBJ2-7; clone_size: NA; d_call: TRBD1
cdr3_nt: TGTGCCAGCGGGGAACGAGGCGAGCAGTACTTC; cdr3_aa: CASGERGEQYF; v_call: TRBV6-5; j_call: TRBJ2-7; clone_size: NA; d_call: NA
cdr3_nt: TGCGCCAGCAGCCACCCGGACAGGGGAGGTGGTCAGCCCCAGCATTTT; cdr3_aa: CASSHPDRGGGQPQHF; v_call: TRBV4-1; j_call: TRBJ1-5; clone_size: few; d_call: TRBD1
cdr3_nt: TGTGCCACCAGCAGAGGGCCCGGACAGTCAAATGAAAAACTGTTTTTT; cdr3_aa: CATSRGPGQSNEKLFF; v_call: TRBV15; j_call: TRBJ1-4; clone_size: NA; d_call: NA
cdr3_nt: TGCGCCAGCAGCTACGGACTAGCGGATTACAATGAGCAGTTCTTC; cdr3_aa: CASSYGLADYNEQFF; v_call: TRBV5-1; j_call: TRBJ2-1; clone_size: NA; d_call: TRBD2
cdr3_nt: TGTGCCAGTAGTACCAGCGGAACTAATCAGCCCCAGCATTTT; cdr3_aa: CASSTSGTNQPQHF; v_call: TRBV19; j_call: TRBJ1-5; clone_size: NA; d_call: NA
cdr3_nt: TGCGCCAGCAGCACGCCCGGACAGGGGGCAACTGAAGCTTTCTTT; cdr3_aa: CASSTPGQGATEAFF; v_call: TRBV5-1; j_call: TRBJ1-1; clone_size: NA; d_call: TRBD1
cdr3_nt: TGCGCCAGCAGCCAGACAGGGCCCTCCTACGAGCAGTACTTC; cdr3_aa: CASSQTGPSYEQYF; v_call: TRBV5-1; j_call: TRBJ2-7; clone_size: NA; d_call: TRBD1
cdr3_nt: TGTGCCAGCAGCTTCGGGACAGGGGATCAAGAGACCCAGTACTTC; cdr3_aa: CASSFGTGDQETQYF; v_call: TRBV11-2; j_call: TRBJ2-5; clone_size: NA; d_call: TRBD1
cdr3_nt: TGTGCCAGCAGCCGTGGTCCAGCGAGCGAGCAGTACTTC; cdr3_aa: CASSRGPASEQYF; v_call: TRBV2; j_call: TRBJ2-7; clone_size: NA; d_call: NA
cdr3_nt: TGTGCCACCCGGGACGGTAGGAACACCGGGGAGCTGTTTTTT; cdr3_aa: CATRDGRNTGELFF; v_call: TRBV6-1; j_call: TRBJ2-2; clone_size: NA; d_call: NA
cdr3_nt: TGCAGCGTTGCTAGGGTTCCCTACGAGCAGTACTTC; cdr3_aa: CSVARVPYEQYF; v_call: TRBV29-1; j_call: TRBJ2-7; clone_size: NA; d_call: NA
cdr3_nt: TGTGCCTGGAGTGTTGGACAGGGTGCCTACAATGAGCAGTTCTTC; cdr3_aa: CAWSVGQGAYNEQFF; v_call: TRBV30; j_call: TRBJ2-1; clone_size: NA; d_call: TRBD1
cdr3_nt: TGTGCCAGCAGTTTAAGGGGACCACCTCCGGGGCAGTACTTC; cdr3_aa: CASSLRGPPPGQYF; v_call: TRBV28; j_call: TRBJ2-7; clone_size: NA; d_call: NA
cdr3_nt: TGTGCCAGCAGCCCTCCGGGGGGAAGGCCTAATGAGCAGTTCTTC; cdr3_aa: CASSPPGGRPNEQFF; v_call: TRBV7-9; j_call: TRBJ2-1; clone_size: NA; d_call: TRBD2
cdr3_nt: TGTGGAGTGGACAGGGGCGACACCGGGGAGCTGTTTTTT; cdr3_aa: CGVDRGDTGELFF; v_call: TRBV11-2; j_call: TRBJ2-2; clone_size: NA; d_call: TRBD1
cdr3_nt: TGTGCCAGCAGCCAAGATCTGGGTCAGCCCCAGCATTTT; cdr3_aa: CASSQDLGQPQHF; v_call: TRBV4-2; j_call: TRBJ1-5; clone_size: NA; d_call: NA
cdr3_nt: TGTGCCAGCAGCCCACAAACTAGCGGGAGGACAGATACGCAGTATTTT; cdr3_aa: CASSPQTSGRTDTQYF; v_call: TRBV9; j_call: TRBJ2-3; clone_size: NA; d_call: TRBD2
cdr3_nt: TGTGCCAGCACGAGACAGGGTACAGATACGCAGTATTTT; cdr3_aa: CASTRQGTDTQYF; v_call: TRBV6-5; j_call: TRBJ2-3; clone_size: NA; d_call: TRBD1
cdr3_nt: TGTGCCAGCTCATCAAGCCGGGACAGGACCCCCTACGAGCAGTACTTC; cdr3_aa: CASSSSRDRTPYEQYF; v_call: TRBV18; j_call: TRBJ2-7; clone_size: NA; d_call: TRBD1
cdr3_nt: TGTGCCAGCAGACCTACAGGGGGGGGTGAAAAACTGTTTTTT; cdr3_aa: CASRPTGGGEKLFF; v_call: TRBV28; j_call: TRBJ1-4; clone_size: NA; d_call: TRBD1
cdr3_nt: TGTGCCAGCAGTTTATTCGGGTTCGTGGCGCCCACTGAAGCTTTCTTT; cdr3_aa: CASSLFGFVAPTEAFF; v_call: TRBV28; j_call: TRBJ1-1; clone_size: NA; d_call: NA
cdr3_nt: TGTGCCAGCAGCTTATTAGCGGGCCTTAATGAGCAGTTCTTC; cdr3_aa: CASSLLAGLNEQFF; v_call: TRBV5-4; j_call: TRBJ2-1; clone_size: NA; d_call: TRBD2
cdr3_nt: TGTGCCAGCAGCTTTGGCGGGAGCTCCTACGAGCAGTACTTC; cdr3_aa: CASSFGGSSYEQYF; v_call: TRBV5-5; j_call: TRBJ2-7; clone_size: NA; d_call: TRBD2
cdr3_nt: TGTGCCAGCAGCTTAGGGTGGCTAGCGGGAGGGGACAAAGAGACCCAGTACTTC; cdr3_aa: CASSLGWLAGGDKETQYF; v_call: TRBV7-2; j_call: TRBJ2-5; clone_size: NA; d_call: TRBD2
cdr3_nt: TGTGCCAGCAGCACAGGGAAGCCTGGGGCCAACGTCCTGACTTTC; cdr3_aa: CASSTGKPGANVLTF; v_call: TRBV25-1; j_call: TRBJ2-6; clone_size: NA; d_call: NA
cdr3_nt: TGCGCCAGCAGACTAGCGGGAGGATACCAAGAGACCCAGTACTTC; cdr3_aa: CASRLAGGYQETQYF; v_call: TRBV5-1; j_call: TRBJ2-5; clone_size: NA; d_call: TRBD2
cdr3_nt: TGTGCCAGCAGCACCCGGGACAGGGGGTTCTACGAGCAGTACTTC; cdr3_aa: CASSTRDRGFYEQYF; v_call: TRBV14; j_call: TRBJ2-7; clone_size: NA; d_call: TRBD1
cdr3_nt: TGTGCCAGCAGTTTTAAGGTTAGGTACCAAGAGACCCAGTACTTC; cdr3_aa: CASSFKVRYQETQYF; v_call: TRBV6-6; j_call: TRBJ2-5; clone_size: once; d_call: NA
cdr3_nt: TGTGCCAGCCGGGGGGGAGGCAATCAGCCCCAGCATTTT; cdr3_aa: CASRGGGNQPQHF; v_call: TRBV2; j_call: TRBJ1-5; clone_size: NA; d_call: NA
cdr3_nt: TGTGCCAGCAGTTTGGCCAGAGATACGCAGTATTTT; cdr3_aa: CASSLARDTQYF; v_call: TRBV28; j_call: TRBJ2-3; clone_size: NA; d_call: NA
cdr3_nt: TGCGCCAGCAGCATCACAGGGGGCACTGAAGCTTTCTTT; cdr3_aa: CASSITGGTEAFF; v_call: TRBV5-1; j_call: TRBJ1-1; clone_size: NA; d_call: TRBD1
cdr3_nt: TGCGCCAGCAGCTCCGGGACTAGCGGGAGAACGGAGACCCAGTACTTC; cdr3_aa: CASSSGTSGRTETQYF; v_call: TRBV4-3; j_call: TRBJ2-5; clone_size: once; d_call: TRBD2
cdr3_nt: TGTGCCAGCAGTGGGGGGAGCTCCTATAATTCACCCCTCCACTTT; cdr3_aa: CASSGGSSYNSPLHF; v_call: TRBV2; j_call: TRBJ1-6; clone_size: NA; d_call: NA
cdr3_nt: TGCGCCAGCAGCTTGAGCGGGAGGTACGAGCAGTACTTC; cdr3_aa: CASSLSGRYEQYF; v_call: TRBV5-1; j_call: TRBJ2-7; clone_size: NA; d_call: TRBD2
cdr3_nt: TGCAGCGCTGGACGGGGGGACGTCTTAGAGACCCAGTACTTC; cdr3_aa: CSAGRGDVLETQYF; v_call: TRBV29-1; j_call: TRBJ2-5; clone_size: NA; d_call: TRBD2
cdr3_nt: TGTGCCAGCAGCTTAACGGGACAGGGCACTGAAGCTTTCTTT; cdr3_aa: CASSLTGQGTEAFF; v_call: TRBV7-3; j_call: TRBJ1-1; clone_size: NA; d_call: TRBD1
cdr3_nt: TGTGCCAGCAGCTTTTCGACCTCCTACGAGCAGTACTTC; cdr3_aa: CASSFSTSYEQYF; v_call: TRBV11-2; j_call: TRBJ2-7; clone_size: NA; d_call: NA
cdr3_nt: TGTGCCAGCTCACCAGGCCTCTGGACGAACACTGAAGCTTTCTTT; cdr3_aa: CASSPGLWTNTEAFF; v_call: TRBV18; j_call: TRBJ1-1; clone_size: NA; d_call: NA